Each of the 7 T cell receptor beta chains below was sequenced from the same sample in a study of vaccination effects on CD4 cells after COVID-19. Upon completion of approximately ten days in culture, CD4+ T cells were isolated. Two-dose BNT162b2 or mRNA-1273 vaccination was given to participants. These receptors lack a known antigen. TCRdb keeps only in-frame clones here, not all; method: immunoSEQ multiplex PCR. Counted here are some 60,000 clones, just under 80% occurring once; the ten biggest clones make up roughly 4.2%. This material consisted of CD4+ T cells from PBMCs cultured without peptide, taken after COVID-19 vaccination. The origin of the receptors is a human donor who received a COVID-19 vaccine.

CDR3 sequence (DNA): TGCGCCAGCAGCCCTTGGACTAGCGGGGGGGCGGTGAATGAGCAGTTCTTC. Amino acid sequence: CASSPWTSGGAVNEQFF. J is TRBJ2-1 and V is TRBV4-3, with 15 nucleotides matching TRBD2. CDR3 size: 17 residues. The V gene end was trimmed by 4 bases and the J gene end by 7 bases; junction bases not matched to a gene: 8. Germline V gene data show CDR1 as LGHNA and CDR2 as YSLEER.

The chain joins TRBV6-5 to TRBJ1-5, with a tentative D call TRBD1 (5 bases). Trimming left V 6 bases short and J 4 bases short, with 16 bases between. This CDR3 is built from 15 residues. The germline V gene encodes CDR1 MNHEY and CDR2 SVGAGI. Written as DNA, the CDR3 is TGTGCCAGCAGCCTAGGGACCCCCTTTAATCAGCCCCAGCATTTT. The encoded protein is CASSLGTPFNQPQHF.

Details on this clone: At the DNA level, this CDR3 is encoded by other sequences in the same sample as well. The gene calls are TRBV28 and TRBJ2-7; either TRBD1 or TRBD2 may fit D (6 bases each). Per the germline V gene, CDR1 is MDHEN and CDR2 is SYDVKM. The CDR3 spans 14 residues. V shed 2 bases and J shed 2 bases, with 10 bases lying between them. This CDR3 reads CASSLRGPPYEQYF. DNA for the CDR3: TGTGCCAGCAGTTTACGGGGGCCTCCCTACGAGCAGTACTTC.

The chain employs TRBV5-1 and TRBJ2-1, with unresolved D. Germline assignment: CDR1 SGHRS and CDR2 YFSETQ. The CDR3 consists of 15 residues. Between the trimmed V and J ends, which lost 0 bases and 0 bases, there was a span of 7 bases. The CDR3 bases are TGCGCCAGCAGCTTGGCGGAGAGCTCCTACAATGAGCAGTTCTTC. This gives the protein CASSLAESSYNEQFF. Looking up the rest from reference TRBV5-1 and TRBJ2-1 gives the full variable domain: KAGVTQTPRYLIKTRGQQVTLSCSPISGHRSVSWYQQTPGQGLQFLFEYFSETQRNKGNFPGRFSGRQFSNSRSEMNVSTLELGDSALYLCASSLAESSYNEQFFGPGTRLTVL.

Only a few counts were recorded for this clone. The chain uses TRBV5-6 and TRBJ2-2, with TRBD1 matching over 7 bases. This CDR3 spans 15 amino acids. J gave up 4 bases and V 2 bases, and 5 bases lay outside the gene matches. CDR1 and CDR2 (germline): SGHDT, YYEEEE. The CDR3 region has the DNA TGTGCCAGCAGCTTAAGGGGGCCGAGCACCGGGGAGCTGTTTTTT. This sequence encodes CASSLRGPSTGELFF. Based on the CDR3 plus reference TRBV5-6 and TRBJ2-2, the full variable domain is DAGVTQSPTHLIKTRGQQVTLRCSPKSGHDTVSWYQQALGQGPQFIFQYYEEEERQRGNFPDRFSGHQFPNYSSELNVNALLLGDSALYLCASSLRGPSTGELFFGEGSRLTVL.

This clone was detected only a few times. The genes are TRBV6-5 and TRBJ1-3, with a tentative D call TRBD1 (5 bases). The CDR3 runs 13 residues. The V and J ends lost 7 bases and 2 bases respectively, with 9 bases between them. Germline CDR1 reads MNHEY; CDR2 reads SVGAGI. The DNA for the CDR3 is TGTGCCAGCAAGACAGCGACTGGAAACACCATATATTTT. Residues: CASKTATGNTIYF.

The gene calls are TRBV3-1 (or the pseudogene TRBV3-2) and TRBJ1-4, with TRBD1 as a possible D gene (5 bases). The length of the CDR3 is 16 residues. Looked up from germline, CDR1 is LGHDT and CDR2 is YNNKEL (reference sequence). Trimming removed 0 bases from V and 6 bases from J, with 14 bases in between. DNA for the CDR3: TGTGCCAGCAGCCAAGATCTTACGGGAGGGGATGAAAAACTGTTTTTT. Its translation is CASSQDLTGGDEKLFF.